The source of this TCR beta chain is a study of shared clonotypes between healthy human individuals. TCRdb keeps only in-frame clones here, not all; method: immunoSEQ multiplex PCR. The table records some 2,000,000 clones, approximately 96% of them present only once. To note about this clone: Its antigen is not identified.

Whole-study findings and limits: Rarefaction exposed incomplete sorted-subset sequencing despite large depth. Approximately 5% was the fraction of naive CD4 clonotypes found shared across several donors.

Those who donated, Caucasian adults without exception, all lived in Nashville, Tennessee. This CDR3 spans 14 amino acids. Per the germline V gene, CDR1 is SGHRS and CDR2 is YFSETQ. The ends were cut back, 0 bases at V and 5 bases at J, with 8 bases in the middle. This chain links TRBV5-1 with TRBJ2-2; D is unresolved. The origin of this receptor is a man aged 18 to 30 in good health. The sequencing input was naive CD4+ T cells sorted from blood. The subset here: CD45RA+ positively selected. The CDR3 region has the DNA TGCGCCAGCAGCTTGGGAGCATGGACCGGGGAGCTGTTTTTT. Protein sequence: CASSLGAWTGELFF.